This TCR beta chain was identified in a study of T cell responses to AZD1222 COVID-19 vaccine (dated by TCRdb to the early 2020s). Looking at the study overall: TCR sequencing was performed for fewer than 250 trial participants, of whom approximately 200 were given two doses of AZD1222 and around 25 were given two doses of MenACWY control vaccine. Trial participants were enrolled by age into 18-55, 56-69 and 70-plus year subgroups, with about 150, 28 and 57 TCR-sequenced participants respectively. Overall study outcomes, separate from this receptor: In the small 56-69-year group, the increase in depth fell short of significance, most likely because of low power. Conclusions about previously exposed vaccinees were limited because only six AZD1222 recipients were SARS-CoV-2 seropositive at baseline. Reportedly, close to half of the unique spike-specific TCRs recognized epitopes lying outside the regions that are mutated in the B.1.351 and B.1.1.7 variants. Because no samples from the day 14 peak response were available, repertoires could be characterized only after the peak T cell response. The whole spike protein was spanned by vaccine-associated CD4 TCRs, and dominant responses were seen in regions 160-218 and 743-854. Spike-specific TCR breadth and depth rose significantly after two AZD1222 doses compared with day 0 and with MenACWY recipients. Participants were mostly white British, with more females than males. The authors suggested clonal diversity may have been underestimated.

Sample time point, as interpreted from the label and publication: about 28 days (+/-7) after the second vaccine dose. AZD1222 recipients given second doses at about 4 weeks or at about 12 weeks were pooled, since spike-specific TCR depth and breadth were not found to differ between the two schedules. The vaccinee samples were drawn from two UK trials, COV001 and COV002, one of which was a single-blind randomized controlled phase 2/3 trial testing AZD1222 (ChAdOx1 nCoV-19) in healthy adults. Trial participant PBMC samples were collected at day 0 and day 28 after the second dose for TCRbeta chain sequencing. As encoded in the germline V gene, CDR1 is MDHEN while CDR2 is SYDVKM. The CDR3 measures 14 amino acids from cysteine to phenylalanine. Kept here is only the CDR3 DNA, which spans 42 bases and is read in frame from base 1. The trim is 5 bases for V and 5 bases for J, with a gap of 12 bases between the germline ends.

The CDR3 regions of human TCRbeta chains were subjected to immunosequencing. The study's processing was this. Repertoire TCRs were matched against a reference library of SARS-CoV-2-specific TCRs generated with the MIRA antigen-specificity platform. Breadth meant the fraction of unique TCRs that were SARS-CoV-2-associated, whereas depth meant the fraction of total T cells that were SARS-CoV-2-associated. Using the MIRA data, every spike-specific TCR was mapped to the spike region that the TCR reacted to and assigned to either a CD4 or a CD8 class. Log10-transformed breadth and depth values were compared by one-way ANOVA with Sidak's multiple comparisons tests. TCRdb provides this immuneACCESS table in a form limited to in-frame rearrangements. Some clones are lacking; in checked studies, under half of them reflect an unresolved V gene, and why the rest are absent is not known. V and J calls and clone size are as listed in that table; D and trimming were resolved from the DNA. This sample gives 110,000 or so clones in total; approximately 90% of them show up just once. The ten top clones hold 6.5% to 7.5% of the sample.

On this clone itself: No antigen is known for it. No base-level quality is on record; no much larger clone is a single base apart.

The source was peripheral blood, collected 28 days after the second AZD1222 dose. The chain is made from TRBV28 and TRBJ2-2, with the D gene not confidently named. This TCR came from an adult who received the AZD1222 COVID-19 vaccine. The DNA sequence is given as TGTGCCAGCAGTAGGCAGCTAAGAACCGGGGAGCTGTTTTTT. This encodes CASSRQLRTGELFF.